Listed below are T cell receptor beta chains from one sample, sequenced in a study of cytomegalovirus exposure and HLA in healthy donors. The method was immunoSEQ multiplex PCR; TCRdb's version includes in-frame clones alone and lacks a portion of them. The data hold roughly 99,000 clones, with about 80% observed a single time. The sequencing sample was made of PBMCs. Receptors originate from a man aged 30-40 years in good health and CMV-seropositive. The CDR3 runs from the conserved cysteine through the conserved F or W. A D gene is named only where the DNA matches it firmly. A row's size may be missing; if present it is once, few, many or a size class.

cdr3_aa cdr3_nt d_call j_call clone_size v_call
CASSFTGLYNSPLHF TGTGCCAGCAGCTTCACAGGTCTCTATAATTCACCCCTCCACTTT . TRBJ1-6 once TRBV6-5
CSSSLDGGHQETQYF TGTTCCAGCAGCTTAGACGGGGGGCACCAAGAGACCCAGTACTTC . TRBJ2-5 . TRBV7-9
CASSYSGRTNEKLFF TGTGCCAGCAGTTACTCAGGGAGGACTAATGAAAAACTGTTTTTT . TRBJ1-4 . TRBV6-5
CASSEGRLSLSGANVLTF TGTGCCAGCAGTGAGGGGAGATTGAGCCTCTCTGGGGCCAACGTCCTGACTTTC . TRBJ2-6 . TRBV6-1
CASSRDRADEQFF TGTGCCAGCAGCAGGGACAGGGCGGATGAGCAGTTCTTC TRBD1 TRBJ2-1 . TRBV7-7
CASSLGQSYEQYF TGTGCCAGCAGCTTGGGGCAGTCCTACGAGCAGTACTTC . TRBJ2-7 . TRBV5-6
CASSLVPNGELFF TGCGCCAGCAGTTTAGTCCCTAACGGGGAGCTGTTTTTT . TRBJ2-2 . TRBV5-1
CASRENRDSIYEQYF TGTGCCAGCAGGGAAAACCGGGACAGCATCTACGAGCAGTACTTC TRBD1 TRBJ2-7 . TRBV28
CASSFNGAGNTIYF TGCGCCAGCAGTTTCAATGGGGCCGGAAACACCATATATTTT . TRBJ1-3 . TRBV5-1
CASSQEGGSGELFF TGCGCCAGCAGCCAAGAAGGGGGCTCCGGGGAGCTGTTTTTT TRBD1 TRBJ2-2 . TRBV4-1
CASSPRLEQGYEQYF TGTGCCAGCAGCCCACGCTTAGAACAGGGTTACGAGCAGTACTTC . TRBJ2-7 . TRBV7-9
CASSWQQGISYEQYF TGTGCCAGCAGTTGGCAACAGGGGATTTCCTACGAGCAGTACTTC TRBD1 TRBJ2-7 . TRBV2
CASSPDRDRGQKLFF TGTGCCAGCAGTCCCGACCGGGACAGGGGTCAAAAACTGTTTTTT TRBD1 TRBJ1-4 . TRBV6-5
CASSLGDREFSYEQYF TGTGCCAGCAGCTTGGGGGACAGGGAATTCTCCTACGAGCAGTACTTC TRBD1 TRBJ2-7 . TRBV7-9
CASSIPAGSGQETQYF TGTGCCAGCAGTATCCCAGCTGGTAGCGGGCAAGAGACCCAGTACTTC TRBD2 TRBJ2-5 . TRBV2
CASSPRGDRENYGYTF TGTGCCAGCAGCCCCCGGGGGGACAGGGAAAACTATGGCTACACCTTC TRBD1 TRBJ1-2 . TRBV7-9
CASSWGGGSSYEQYF TGTGCCAGCAGCTGGGGCGGCGGGAGCTCCTACGAGCAGTACTTC TRBD2 TRBJ2-7 . TRBV11-2
CARSAGTSGIENIQYF TGTGCCAGAAGCGCCGGGACTAGCGGGATTGAAAACATTCAGTACTTC TRBD2 TRBJ2-4 once TRBV5-3
CASSVDRGDEQYF TGTGCCAGCAGCGTTGACAGGGGTGATGAGCAGTACTTC TRBD1 TRBJ2-7 . TRBV9
CASSLEQTTNGYTF TGTGCCAGCAGCTTAGAACAGACAACGAATGGCTACACCTTC . TRBJ1-2 . TRBV7-9
CASSQHTSGGAAEQFF TGTGCCAGCAGCCAACATACTAGCGGGGGGGCCGCCGAGCAGTTCTTC TRBD2 TRBJ2-1 . TRBV4-2
CASSYLAGGFTDTQYF TGTGCCAGCAGTTATCTAGCGGGGGGTTTCACAGATACGCAGTATTTT TRBD2 TRBJ2-3 . TRBV6-9
CASSSGLAGGPSTGELFF TGTGCCAGCAGCTCGGGACTAGCGGGGGGGCCGAGCACCGGGGAGCTGTTTTTT TRBD2 TRBJ2-2 once TRBV7-3
CASRTTGAYEQYF TGTGCCAGTAGAACAACAGGGGCCTACGAGCAGTACTTC TRBD1 TRBJ2-7 . TRBV19
CASSQDVPTGEQYF TGTGCCAGCAGCCAAGATGTACCCACAGGGGAGCAGTACTTC . TRBJ2-7 . TRBV14
CASKQGGLVYEQYF TGTGCCAGCAAACAGGGGGGACTTGTCTACGAGCAGTACTTC TRBD1 TRBJ2-7 . TRBV27
CASSEGGGWNEAFF TGTGCCAGCAGTGAAGGAGGGGGCTGGAATGAAGCTTTCTTT TRBD1 TRBJ1-1 . TRBV6-1
CASSYSRVETQYF TGTGCCAGCAGTTATTCCCGGGTAGAGACCCAGTACTTC . TRBJ2-5 . TRBV6-6
CAAGGASDEQYF TGTGCCGCGGGGGGGGCCTCCGACGAGCAGTACTTC TRBD2 TRBJ2-7 . TRBV10-3
CASSPGTEFNEQFF TGTGCCAGCAGCCCCGGGACAGAGTTCAATGAGCAGTTCTTC TRBD1 TRBJ2-1 . TRBV5-6
CASSDLDLSGNTIYF TGTGCCAGCAGCGACCTAGACCTCTCTGGAAACACCATATATTTT . TRBJ1-3 few TRBV7-6
CASSAGLSRGYEQYF TGTGCCAGCAGCGCCGGCCTTAGTAGGGGCTACGAGCAGTACTTC . TRBJ2-7 . TRBV9
CASSQDSVKNSPLHF TGTGCCAGCAGCCAAGATTCGGTAAAAAATTCACCCCTCCACTTT . TRBJ1-6 . TRBV4-2
CASFQYQETQYF TGTGCCAGCTTCCAGTACCAAGAGACCCAGTACTTC . TRBJ2-5 . TRBV18
CASSSRGQETQYF TGTGCCAGCAGCTCCAGGGGGCAAGAGACCCAGTACTTC TRBD1 TRBJ2-5 once TRBV9
CASRNPGQGPYEQYF TGTGCCAGCAGAAATCCGGGACAGGGACCCTACGAGCAGTACTTC TRBD1 TRBJ2-7 . TRBV6-5
CASSRGGRGPDETQYF TGTGCCAGTAGTCGGGGGGGTAGGGGGCCGGATGAGACCCAGTACTTC . TRBJ2-5 . TRBV19
CASTPAGNSYEQYF TGTGCCAGCACTCCTGCGGGGAACTCCTACGAGCAGTACTTC . TRBJ2-7 . TRBV6-5
CASSPDAGDLNTEAFF TGTGCCAGCTCACCGGACGCAGGGGATTTGAACACTGAAGCTTTCTTT . TRBJ1-1 . TRBV18
CASSQTGLNYEQYF TGTGCCAGCAGCCAAACGGGACTGAACTACGAGCAGTACTTC . TRBJ2-7 . TRBV7-9
CASSTVRGRGDTQYF TGTGCCAGCAGCACGGTCAGGGGGCGGGGAGATACGCAGTATTTT TRBD1 TRBJ2-3 . TRBV11-2
CASSESGGRNYTF TGTGCCAGCAGTGAATCAGGGGGTAGAAACTACACCTTC TRBD1 TRBJ1-2 . TRBV6-4
CAISETQESYNEQFF TGTGCCATCAGTGAGACACAGGAGTCCTACAATGAGCAGTTCTTC . TRBJ2-1 . TRBV10-3
CASRGGAAEAFF TGTGCCAGCAGGGGGGGGGCTGCTGAAGCTTTCTTT . TRBJ1-1 few TRBV6-4
CASSQQDPLNTEAFF TGTGCCAGCTCACAACAGGACCCGTTGAACACTGAAGCTTTCTTT . TRBJ1-1 . TRBV18
CASSLQGDTEAFF TGTGCCAGCAGCTTACAGGGGGACACTGAAGCTTTCTTT TRBD1 TRBJ1-1 . TRBV7-6